Presented here are 27 T cell receptor beta chains from one specimen sequenced in a study of blood T cell repertoires in COVID-19. Only in-frame clones appear in the TCRdb table, and some are missing; sequencing was by immunoSEQ multiplex PCR. The repertoire holds around 58,000 clones, with about 88% as singletons. The specimen sequenced was peripheral blood. These receptors came from a human donor in a cohort sampled during active COVID-19.

Points on this clone: At one end the junction does not follow the germline gene, possibly because of a read error. The chain recombines TRBV7-7 with TRBJ2-3, with TRBD2 matching over 7 bases. The CDR3 totals 14 residues. Per germline, CDR1 SSHAT and CDR2 FNYEAQ (reference sequence). The CDR3: CASSPTSLRDTQYF. DNA of the CDR3: TGTGCTAGCAGCCCGACTAGCCTTAGAGATACGCAGTATTTT.

The chain has TRBV5-1 and TRBJ2-1; 11 nucleotides line up with TRBD2. Germline-derived CDR1 and CDR2 are SGHRS and YFSETQ. Trimming took 4 bases from V and 5 from J; bases not matched to a gene: 8. This CDR3 spans 16 amino acids. The CDR3 region is CASSLITSGGHNEQFF. The CDR3 DNA follows: TGCGCCAGCAGCCTGATCACTAGCGGGGGTCACAATGAGCAGTTCTTC.

Only one count was recorded for this clone. The chain has TRBV19 and TRBJ2-1; D gene unclear. The CDR3 is made up of 13 amino acids. Germline V gene sequence: CDR1 LNHDA, CDR2 SQIVND (reference sequence). V was trimmed by 6 bases and J by 10 bases, leaving 16 bases between them. The chain's CDR3 is CASSARSISEQFF. In DNA form, the CDR3 reads TGTGCCAGTAGCGCTCGGTCCATTAGCGAGCAGTTCTTC.

The V call is TRBV7-2, the J call TRBJ1-1; no clear D. V was trimmed by 0 bases and J by 2 bases, leaving 7 bases between them. CDR1 is SGHTA and CDR2 is FQGNSA in the germline V gene. The length of the CDR3 is 14 residues. The CDR3 spells CASSLALSNTEAFF. CDR3 DNA: TGTGCCAGCAGCTTAGCGCTAAGTAACACTGAAGCTTTCTTT.

This chain joins TRBV2 and TRBJ2-7, with D perhaps TRBD2 (6 bases). With 5 bases removed from V and 0 bases from J, the gap between germline ends came to 17 bases. The V gene's germline CDR1 is SNHLY and CDR2 FYNNEI. The CDR3 spans 16 residues. CDR3 protein: CASSNIRRANSYEQYF. CDR3 nucleotide sequence: TGTGCCAGCAGTAATATTAGGAGGGCCAACTCCTACGAGCAGTACTTC.

The chain has TRBV6-2 or TRBV6-3 and TRBJ1-5; possibly TRBD1 for D (6 bases). Trimming left V 6 bases short and J 1 base short, with 13 bases between. This CDR3 is built from 15 residues. Germline loops: CDR1 MNHEY, CDR2 SVGEGT. The CDR3 coding sequence is TGTGCCAGCAGCCCGGCAGGGGCGAGCAATCAGCCCCAGCATTTT. Its protein is CASSPAGASNQPQHF.

This clone was observed once. The chain is built from TRBV7-2 and TRBJ2-5; D perhaps matches TRBD1 (5 bases). The CDR3 sequence is 13 residues long. The V gene's germline CDR1 is SGHTA and CDR2 FQGNSA. The ends were cut back, 5 bases at V and 4 bases at J, with 11 bases in the middle. CDR3 nucleotide sequence: TGTGCCAGCAGCCCCGGCCAGGGAGAGACCCAGTACTTC. Translation gives CASSPGQGETQYF.

V is TRBV7-9 and J is TRBJ2-5; 9 nucleotides line up with TRBD2. This CDR3 has 18 residues. Germline CDR1 and CDR2: SEHNR and FQNEAQ (reference sequence). V trimming: 5 bases; J trimming: 5 bases; junction bases outside the gene matches: 18. CDR3 in amino acids: CASSPRVVSGGEWETQYF. The CDR3 nucleotides read TGTGCCAGCAGCCCCCGGGTGGTTAGCGGGGGAGAATGGGAGACCCAGTACTTC.

The chain is built from TRBV2 and TRBJ2-7; 13 bases agree with TRBD2. There are 14 residues in the CDR3. Per the germline V gene, CDR1 is SNHLY and CDR2 is FYNNEI. After removal of 5 bases from V and 9 bases from J, the junction contained 7 bases not matched to a gene. Here the CDR3 DNA reads TGTGCCAGCAGTCGGACTAGCGGGGGACCACGGCAGTACTTC. Amino acid sequence: CASSRTSGGPRQYF.

The genes are TRBV6-2 or TRBV6-3 and TRBJ2-5, with D perhaps matching TRBD2 (6 bases). V dropped 2 bases and J dropped 4 bases, with 14 bases sitting between them. CDR3 length equals 15 residues. CDR1 and CDR2 from the germline V gene are MNHEY and SVGEGT. CDR3 sequence reads: CASSYPTSSSETQYF. CDR3 DNA: TGTGCCAGCAGTTACCCGACTAGTTCCTCAGAGACCCAGTACTTC.

The V gene is TRBV20-1, the J gene TRBJ1-2; D gene unclear. There are 11 residues in the CDR3. The V gene's germline CDR1 is DFQATT and CDR2 SNEGSKA (reference sequence). V lost 8 bases and J 8 bases, leaving 15 bases between the germline ends. Here the CDR3 reads CSCLDQVGYTF. The CDR3 bases are TGCAGTTGTTTAGATCAGGTGGGCTACACCTTC.

This chain uses TRBV18 with TRBJ2-3, with no clear D. The length of the CDR3 is 13 residues. Germline V gives CDR1 KGHSH, CDR2 LQKENI. Trimming pared 4 bases from V and 5 bases from J, leaving 10 bases between. The CDR3 bases are TGTGCCAGCTCACTCAATAGAGGAGATACGCAGTATTTT. As protein: CASSLNRGDTQYF.

The chain joins TRBV5-1 to TRBJ1-2, with 10 bases matching TRBD1. The ends lost 0 bases at V and 1 base at J; junction bases unmatched: 9. This CDR3 spans 18 amino acids. Germline values: CDR1 SGHRS, CDR2 YFSETQ. CDR3 DNA: TGCGCCAGCAGCTTGGCTGGGACAGGGGCCCCACTTAACTATGGCTACACCTTC. This sequence encodes CASSLAGTGAPLNYGYTF.

The CDR3 region is CASSQGVQETQYF. In DNA, the CDR3 is TGTGCCAGCAGCCAAGGAGTACAAGAGACCCAGTACTTC. The V call is TRBV3-1 (or the pseudogene TRBV3-2), the J call TRBJ2-5, with no clear D. V lost 1 base to trimming and J lost 2 bases, with 5 bases between them. Germline CDR1 and CDR2: LGHDT and YNNKEL (reference sequence). This CDR3 has 13 amino acids.

The CDR3 here is CASSYSNGGLNTEAFF. The CDR3 DNA is TGTGCCAGCAGTTACTCGAACGGGGGGCTGAACACTGAAGCTTTCTTT. The genes are TRBV6-5 and TRBJ1-1, with D possibly TRBD1 on 6 matching bases. CDR3 length equals 16 residues. V shed 0 bases and J shed 0 bases, with 11 bases lying between them. Germline V lookup: CDR1 MNHEY, CDR2 SVGAGI.

This sequence joins TRBV29-1 and TRBJ2-7, with 8 bases aligning to TRBD2. Trimming cost V 4 bases and J 5 bases; bases outside gene matches: 13. The CDR3 has 15 residues. Germline loops: CDR1 SQVTM, CDR2 ANQGSEA. CDR3 in DNA: TGCAGCGTTGCTGGGAGCGGGAGCCAGATCCACGAGCAGTACTTC. This sequence encodes CSVAGSGSQIHEQYF.

V and J are TRBV19 and TRBJ2-1; TRBD1 matches at 8 bases. There are 15 residues in the CDR3. With V trimmed by 4 bases and J by 7 bases, 9 bases remained unmatched. Per the germline V gene, CDR1 is LNHDA and CDR2 is SQIVND (reference sequence). The CDR3 region has the DNA TGTGCCAGTAGTAAAGCAGGGGGCGGTTCAAATGAGCAGTTCTTC. Encoded protein: CASSKAGGGSNEQFF.

This chain joins TRBV19 and TRBJ1-2, with 9 bases matching TRBD1. J was trimmed by 6 bases and V by 1 base; bases with no gene match: 9. Germline CDR1 and CDR2: LNHDA and SQIVND (reference sequence). This CDR3 is 16 amino acids long. CDR3 loop: CASSIVPGQGSNGYTF. The CDR3 DNA reads TGTGCCAGTAGTATAGTACCGGGACAGGGCTCTAATGGCTACACCTTC. Full variable domain (remainder filled in from reference TRBV19 and TRBJ1-2): DGGITQSPKYLFRKEGQNVTLSCEQNLNHDAMYWYRQDPGQGLRLIYYSQIVNDFQKGDIAEGYSVSREKKESFPLTVTSAQKNPTAFYLCASSIVPGQGSNGYTFGSGTRLTVV.

The chain employs TRBV19 and TRBJ2-2; D perhaps matches TRBD2 (6 bases). The CDR3 loop spans 15 amino acids. Germline CDR1 LNHDA, CDR2 SQIVND (reference sequence). The V end lost 5 bases, the J end lost 0 bases, and 10 bases lay between the germline ends. DNA of the CDR3: TGTGCCAGTAGTCAACTAGCCACGAACACCGGGGAGCTGTTTTTT. Protein sequence: CASSQLATNTGELFF.

The chain recombines TRBV7-9 with TRBJ1-1, with a tentative D call TRBD1 (5 bases). The CDR3 extends over 17 amino acids. Trimming removed 2 bases at V and 1 base at J, with 17 bases between. The germline gives CDR1 SEHNR, CDR2 FQNEAQ (reference sequence). CDR3: CASSLPPGGPRNTEAFF. CDR3 nucleotides: TGTGCCAGCAGCTTACCCCCGGGGGGACCGAGGAACACTGAAGCTTTCTTT. Full variable domain (remainder filled in from reference TRBV7-9 and TRBJ1-1): DTGVSQNPRHKITKRGQNVTFRCDPISEHNRLYWYRQTLGQGPEFLTYFQNEAQLEKSRLLSDRFSAERPKGSFSTLEIQRTEQGDSAMYLCASSLPPGGPRNTEAFFGQGTRLTVV.

The chain carries TRBV15 and TRBJ2-5; 9 bases match TRBD1. There are 15 residues in the CDR3. CDR1 and CDR2 (germline): LNHNV, YYDKDF (reference sequence). With V trimmed by 3 bases and J by 5 bases, 7 bases remained unmatched. The CDR3 sequence: CATSSRTGARETQYF. In DNA form, the CDR3 reads TGTGCCACCAGCAGCAGGACAGGGGCCAGGGAGACCCAGTACTTC.

The chain combines TRBV11-2 with TRBJ2-5; possible D gene TRBD1, 5 bases. CDR1 is SGHAT, CDR2 FQNNGV, per germline. The germline V and J ends were trimmed by 4 bases and 0 bases, with 9 bases remaining between them. The CDR3 totals 14 residues. This chain's CDR3 is CASSSGHHQETQYF. DNA for the CDR3: TGTGCCAGCAGCTCTGGACATCACCAAGAGACCCAGTACTTC.

This chain connects TRBV7-8 to TRBJ1-5; TRBD1 is a possible D gene (6 bases). The V gene lost 4 bases and the J gene lost 2 bases, with 15 bases spanning the gap. Germline V gene data show CDR1 as SGHVS and CDR2 as FQNEAQ. This CDR3 contains 16 residues. The CDR3 DNA reads TGTGCCAGCAGCTCTGTGGCGGGGGCGCGCAATCAGCCCCAGCATTTT. It codes for CASSSVAGARNQPQHF.

As concerns this clone: Other nucleotide sequences in the sample specify the same CDR3. The chain is built from TRBV18 and TRBJ2-7; D is possibly TRBD1 (6 bases). The length of the CDR3 is 11 residues. Per the germline V gene, CDR1 is KGHSH and CDR2 is LQKENI. The germline V and J ends were trimmed by 3 bases and 7 bases, with 7 bases remaining between them. The CDR3 is CASSPTGEQYF. The DNA of the CDR3 is TGTGCCAGCTCACCCACAGGGGAGCAGTACTTC.

This chain connects TRBV7-2 to TRBJ2-7, with TRBD2 matching 11 bases. Germline V CDR1 and CDR2: SGHTA, FQGNSA. The junction had 6 bases not matched to a gene; V was cut back by 1 base and J by 4 bases. This CDR3 has 16 residues. CDR3 in DNA: TGTGCCAGCAGCTTAGACAGGTCTAGCGGGGGGTACGAGCAGTACTTC. Encoded protein: CASSLDRSSGGYEQYF.

This sequence joins TRBV14 and TRBJ1-1; TRBD1 might be the D (6 bases). Trimming left V 3 bases short and J 9 bases short, with 23 bases between. This CDR3 has 16 amino acids. Germline values: CDR1 SGHDN, CDR2 FVKESK. The CDR3, as DNA: TGTGCCAGCAGCCATTTGCGGGCCGGCTCTCAGGGGCAAGCTTTCTTT. Amino acids: CASSHLRAGSQGQAFF. Complete variable domain (other parts from reference TRBV14 and TRBJ1-1): EAGVTQFPSHSVIEKGQTVTLRCDPISGHDNLYWYRRVMGKEIKFLLHFVKESKQDESGMPNNRFLAERTGGTYSTLKVQPAELEDSGVYFCASSHLRAGSQGQAFFGQGTRLTVV.

In this sample, this clone turned up once. V is TRBV6-5 and J is TRBJ1-5; D might be TRBD1 (5 bases). The CDR3 loop spans 15 amino acids. The ends were cut back, 6 bases at V and 5 bases at J, with 17 bases in the middle. The germline V gene has CDR1 MNHEY and CDR2 SVGAGI. CDR3 in amino acids: CASSGIERGDQPQHF. In DNA form, the CDR3 reads TGTGCCAGCAGCGGAATAGAACGGGGGGATCAGCCCCAGCATTTT.